These T cell receptor beta chains were read from a single sample in a study of blood T cell repertoires in COVID-19. Here immunoSEQ multiplex PCR was the method, and the copy in TCRdb shows in-frame clones only, minus some. The data hold about 81,000 clones, with roughly four fifths observed a single time. The sequenced sample consisted of peripheral blood. Receptor source: a man between 60 and 75 years old with acute or convalescent COVID-19. Both conserved end residues are part of each CDR3. D genes are given only for firm matches. The size of a clone is reported for some rows only, either as once, few or many, or as a class for expanded clones.

D gene: NA
J gene: TRBJ2-7
clone size: NA
V gene: TRBV6-5
CDR3 protein: CASSYRPSASYEQYF
CDR3 DNA: TGTGCCAGCAGTTACCGCCCTAGCGCTTCCTACGAGCAGTACTTC

D gene: NA
J gene: TRBJ1-5
clone size: NA
V gene: TRBV18
CDR3 protein: CASSPAQAGDQPQHF
CDR3 DNA: TGTGCCAGCTCACCAGCCCAGGCGGGTGATCAGCCCCAGCATTTT

D gene: NA
J gene: TRBJ1-6
clone size: few
V gene: TRBV7-2
CDR3 protein: CASSSDGSDSPLHF
CDR3 DNA: TGTGCCAGCAGCTCAGACGGCAGCGATTCACCCCTCCACTTT

D gene: NA
J gene: TRBJ1-5
clone size: NA
V gene: TRBV29-1
CDR3 protein: CSVEQGNNQPQHF
CDR3 DNA: TGCAGCGTTGAACAGGGAAACAATCAGCCCCAGCATTTT

D gene: NA
J gene: TRBJ1-2
clone size: NA
V gene: TRBV7-2
CDR3 protein: CASSLGRSYGYTF
CDR3 DNA: TGTGCCAGCAGCTTGGGGAGAAGCTATGGCTACACCTTC

D gene: NA
J gene: TRBJ2-2
clone size: NA
V gene: TRBV30
CDR3 protein: CAWSVPGTGELFF
CDR3 DNA: TGTGCCTGGAGTGTTCCCGGGACCGGGGAGCTGTTTTTT

D gene: NA
J gene: TRBJ1-2
clone size: NA
V gene: TRBV5-1
CDR3 protein: CASSLDGRAQVGGYGYTF
CDR3 DNA: TGCGCCAGCAGCTTGGATGGCAGGGCGCAGGTAGGGGGCTATGGCTACACCTTC

D gene: NA
J gene: TRBJ1-2
clone size: NA
V gene: TRBV10-1
CDR3 protein: CASSDVQDSGYTF
CDR3 DNA: TGCGCCAGCAGTGACGTCCAGGATTCTGGCTACACCTTC

D gene: TRBD1
J gene: TRBJ1-2
clone size: few
V gene: TRBV7-9
CDR3 protein: CASSQGAGGYTF
CDR3 DNA: TGTGCCAGCAGTCAGGGGGCAGGCGGCTACACCTTC

D gene: TRBD2
J gene: TRBJ2-2
clone size: NA
V gene: TRBV5-1
CDR3 protein: CASSLAVAGGLTGELFF
CDR3 DNA: TGCGCCAGCAGCTTGGCCGTCGCGGGGGGGCTCACCGGGGAGCTGTTTTTT

D gene: TRBD2
J gene: TRBJ2-1
clone size: NA
V gene: TRBV29-1
CDR3 protein: CSVEDRGLVIF
CDR3 DNA: TGCAGCGTTGAAGATCGGGGACTAGTGATCTTC

D gene: NA
J gene: TRBJ1-1
clone size: NA
V gene: TRBV7-6
CDR3 protein: CASSLQENTEAFF
CDR3 DNA: TGTGCCAGCAGCTTACAGGAGAACACTGAAGCTTTCTTT

D gene: NA
J gene: TRBJ1-4
clone size: NA
V gene: TRBV7-2
CDR3 protein: CASSPQGTSEKLFF
CDR3 DNA: TGTGCCAGCAGCCCGCAGGGGACTAGTGAAAAACTGTTTTTT

D gene: NA
J gene: TRBJ1-4
clone size: NA
V gene: TRBV2
CDR3 protein: CASSGPLANEKLFF
CDR3 DNA: TGTGCCAGCAGTGGGCCTTTGGCTAATGAAAAACTGTTTTTT

D gene: NA
J gene: TRBJ1-1
clone size: NA
V gene: TRBV6-5
CDR3 protein: CASLGAHGAFF
CDR3 DNA: TGTGCCAGTTTGGGGGCCCATGGAGCTTTCTTT

D gene: NA
J gene: TRBJ1-2
clone size: NA
V gene: TRBV7-9
CDR3 protein: CASSPQQGPITF
CDR3 DNA: TGTGCCAGCAGCCCTCAACAGGGTCCAATCACCTTC

D gene: TRBD2
J gene: TRBJ2-5
clone size: NA
V gene: TRBV19
CDR3 protein: CASSLASGNRLPLSETQYF
CDR3 DNA: TGTGCCAGTAGTTTGGCTAGCGGTAATCGACTCCCGCTTTCCGAGACCCAGTACTTC

D gene: TRBD1
J gene: TRBJ2-3
clone size: once
V gene: TRBV5-6
CDR3 protein: CASSTTGGTTDTQYF
CDR3 DNA: TGTGCCAGCAGCACGACAGGGGGGACGACAGATACGCAGTATTTT

D gene: TRBD1
J gene: TRBJ1-2
clone size: NA
V gene: TRBV28
CDR3 protein: CASSLVWGQPGHYGYTF
CDR3 DNA: TGTGCCAGCAGTTTGGTTTGGGGACAGCCAGGGCACTATGGCTACACCTTC

D gene: NA
J gene: TRBJ1-6
clone size: NA
V gene: TRBV2
CDR3 protein: CARHREGNSPLHF
CDR3 DNA: TGTGCCAGGCACAGGGAAGGCAATTCACCCCTCCACTTT

D gene: NA
J gene: TRBJ2-6
clone size: NA
V gene: TRBV7-2
CDR3 protein: CASSFRADGRANVLTF
CDR3 DNA: TGTGCCAGCAGCTTCAGGGCCGACGGTCGGGCCAACGTCCTGACTTTC

D gene: NA
J gene: TRBJ2-1
clone size: NA
V gene: TRBV21-1
CDR3 protein: CASSSRNEQFF
CDR3 DNA: TGTGCCAGCAGCAGTCGGAATGAGCAGTTCTTC

D gene: NA
J gene: TRBJ2-2
clone size: few
V gene: TRBV18
CDR3 protein: CASSSNSGQYTGELFF
CDR3 DNA: TGTGCCAGCTCATCCAACAGCGGACAGTACACCGGGGAGCTGTTTTTT

D gene: NA
J gene: TRBJ2-2
clone size: NA
V gene: TRBV2
CDR3 protein: CASSALVGTGELFF
CDR3 DNA: TGTGCCAGCAGTGCCCTAGTTGGCACCGGGGAGCTGTTTTTT

D gene: NA
J gene: TRBJ1-3
clone size: NA
V gene: TRBV5-1
CDR3 protein: CASSFGGIDAGNTIYF
CDR3 DNA: TGCGCCAGCAGCTTTGGAGGGATAGATGCTGGAAACACCATATATTTT

D gene: NA
J gene: TRBJ1-1
clone size: NA
V gene: TRBV19
CDR3 protein: CASSITAGRTEAFF
CDR3 DNA: TGTGCCAGTAGTATTACAGCCGGGAGAACTGAAGCTTTCTTT

D gene: TRBD2
J gene: TRBJ2-3
clone size: NA
V gene: TRBV5-1
CDR3 protein: CASSLGTSVRTDTQYF
CDR3 DNA: TGCGCCAGCAGCCTCGGGACTAGCGTTCGAACAGATACGCAGTATTTT

D gene: TRBD1
J gene: TRBJ1-4
clone size: NA
V gene: TRBV5-4
CDR3 protein: CASSASDRMSEKLFF
CDR3 DNA: TGTGCCAGCAGCGCGTCGGACAGGATGAGCGAAAAACTGTTTTTT

D gene: NA
J gene: TRBJ2-7
clone size: NA
V gene: TRBV29-1
CDR3 protein: CSVRGGDTYEQYF
CDR3 DNA: TGCAGCGTGCGGGGAGGCGATACCTACGAGCAGTACTTC

D gene: NA
J gene: TRBJ1-4
clone size: NA
V gene: TRBV6-5
CDR3 protein: CASRDLDSREKLFF
CDR3 DNA: TGTGCCAGCAGAGACCTCGACAGTCGTGAAAAACTGTTTTTT

D gene: NA
J gene: TRBJ2-1
clone size: NA
V gene: TRBV12-3/TRBV12-4
CDR3 protein: CASSSDWRGEQFF
CDR3 DNA: TGTGCCAGCAGTTCCGACTGGCGGGGTGAGCAGTTCTTC

D gene: NA
J gene: TRBJ1-1
clone size: NA
V gene: TRBV5-1
CDR3 protein: CASSLGAVNTEAFF
CDR3 DNA: TGCGCCAGCAGCTTGGGGGCAGTCAACACTGAAGCTTTCTTT

D gene: TRBD1
J gene: TRBJ1-5
clone size: few
V gene: TRBV7-2
CDR3 protein: CASSFFRDRDQPQHF
CDR3 DNA: TGTGCCAGCAGCTTTTTCCGGGACAGGGATCAGCCCCAGCATTTT

D gene: NA
J gene: TRBJ1-2
clone size: NA
V gene: TRBV7-2
CDR3 protein: CASSLGAGYTF
CDR3 DNA: TGTGCCAGCAGCTTAGGGGCTGGCTACACCTTC

D gene: NA
J gene: TRBJ2-6
clone size: NA
V gene: TRBV27
CDR3 protein: CASSNRRSGANVLTF
CDR3 DNA: TGTGCCAGCAGTAACAGGCGTTCAGGGGCCAACGTCCTGACTTTC

D gene: TRBD2
J gene: TRBJ2-5
clone size: NA
V gene: TRBV3-1/TRBV3-2
CDR3 protein: CASSYGLAGGGAQYF
CDR3 DNA: TGTGCCAGCAGTTACGGACTAGCTGGAGGGGGGGCCCAGTACTTC

D gene: TRBD1
J gene: TRBJ1-2
clone size: NA
V gene: TRBV7-9
CDR3 protein: CASSSLQGSEGYTF
CDR3 DNA: TGTGCCAGCAGCTCCTTACAGGGGAGTGAGGGCTACACCTTC

D gene: TRBD2
J gene: TRBJ2-1
clone size: NA
V gene: TRBV6-5
CDR3 protein: CASIKRGEGGFF
CDR3 DNA: TGTGCCAGCATTAAACGGGGGGAAGGAGGGTTCTTC

D gene: TRBD2
J gene: TRBJ2-5
clone size: NA
V gene: TRBV7-6
CDR3 protein: CASSLVGGGPQETQYF
CDR3 DNA: TGTGCCAGCAGCTTAGTAGGCGGGGGGCCCCAAGAGACCCAGTACTTC

D gene: NA
J gene: TRBJ2-1
clone size: once
V gene: TRBV5-1
CDR3 protein: CASSGEGGNEQFF
CDR3 DNA: TGCGCCAGCAGCGGGGAGGGGGGCAATGAGCAGTTCTTC

D gene: NA
J gene: TRBJ2-1
clone size: few
V gene: TRBV10-1
CDR3 protein: CASSEGGTHNEQFF
CDR3 DNA: TGCGCCAGCAGTGAAGGGGGAACCCACAATGAGCAGTTCTTC

D gene: NA
J gene: TRBJ1-2
clone size: NA
V gene: TRBV7-9
CDR3 protein: CASTPSEATGGGYTF
CDR3 DNA: TGTGCCAGCACCCCCTCTGAGGCCACGGGGGGTGGCTACACCTTC

D gene: NA
J gene: TRBJ2-1
clone size: NA
V gene: TRBV3-1/TRBV3-2
CDR3 protein: CASSPGTASSYNEQFF
CDR3 DNA: TGTGCCAGCAGCCCAGGAACGGCGAGCTCCTACAATGAGCAGTTCTTC

D gene: NA
J gene: TRBJ2-6
clone size: NA
V gene: TRBV7-3
CDR3 protein: CASSPTSGLGANVLTF
CDR3 DNA: TGTGCCAGCAGCCCAACGTCGGGTCTTGGGGCCAACGTCCTGACTTTC

D gene: TRBD1
J gene: TRBJ2-5
clone size: NA
V gene: TRBV5-1
CDR3 protein: CASSQGDRGQETQYF
CDR3 DNA: TGCGCCAGCAGCCAAGGGGACAGGGGCCAAGAGACCCAGTACTTC

D gene: NA
J gene: TRBJ1-1
clone size: NA
V gene: TRBV3-1/TRBV3-2
CDR3 protein: CASSLRGGYTEAFF
CDR3 DNA: TGTGCCAGCAGCCTCAGAGGGGGATACACTGAAGCTTTCTTT

D gene: NA
J gene: TRBJ2-5
clone size: NA
V gene: TRBV28
CDR3 protein: CASSLETPPTQYF
CDR3 DNA: TGTGCCAGCAGTCTAGAGACGCCCCCGACCCAGTACTTC

D gene: TRBD1
J gene: TRBJ1-1
clone size: NA
V gene: TRBV2
CDR3 protein: CASRGGQGLGAFF
CDR3 DNA: TGTGCCAGCAGGGGAGGACAGGGCTTAGGCGCTTTCTTT

D gene: NA
J gene: TRBJ2-2
clone size: NA
V gene: TRBV12-3/TRBV12-4
CDR3 protein: CASSLSGGELFF
CDR3 DNA: TGTGCCAGCAGTTTATCCGGGGGGGAGCTGTTTTTT

D gene: NA
J gene: TRBJ1-2
clone size: NA
V gene: TRBV6-5
CDR3 protein: CASSRTAGFNYGYTF
CDR3 DNA: TGTGCCAGCAGCCGGACAGCGGGGTTTAACTATGGCTACACCTTC

D gene: TRBD1
J gene: TRBJ1-1
clone size: NA
V gene: TRBV14
CDR3 protein: CASSHPRGGQGVRNTEAFF
CDR3 DNA: TGTGCCAGCAGCCACCCCCGGGGGGGACAGGGGGTCAGGAACACTGAAGCTTTCTTT

D gene: NA
J gene: TRBJ1-6
clone size: NA
V gene: TRBV28
CDR3 protein: CASTMGGLRTNSPLHF
CDR3 DNA: TGTGCCAGCACCATGGGGGGACTCCGTACCAATTCACCCCTCCACTTT

D gene: NA
J gene: TRBJ2-3
clone size: NA
V gene: TRBV7-3
CDR3 protein: CASSPGLVTDTQYF
CDR3 DNA: TGTGCCAGCAGCCCGGGACTCGTCACAGATACGCAGTATTTT

D gene: NA
J gene: TRBJ1-1
clone size: NA
V gene: TRBV9
CDR3 protein: CASSVTAGGTLNTEAFF
CDR3 DNA: TGTGCCAGCAGCGTAACGGCCGGGGGGACATTAAACACTGAAGCTTTCTTT

D gene: TRBD2
J gene: TRBJ2-1
clone size: NA
V gene: TRBV7-2
CDR3 protein: CASSRPPRGAVEQFF
CDR3 DNA: TGTGCCAGCAGCCGCCCCCCGCGGGGGGCAGTTGAGCAGTTCTTC

D gene: TRBD1
J gene: TRBJ1-5
clone size: once
V gene: TRBV7-9
CDR3 protein: CASSLDRGRVWNQPQHF
CDR3 DNA: TGTGCCAGCAGCCTCGACAGGGGGCGAGTATGGAATCAGCCCCAGCATTTT

D gene: NA
J gene: TRBJ1-3
clone size: NA
V gene: TRBV7-2
CDR3 protein: CASSFIAGTTGNTIYF
CDR3 DNA: TGTGCCAGCAGCTTTATAGCGGGCACTACAGGAAACACCATATATTTT

D gene: NA
J gene: TRBJ2-3
clone size: NA
V gene: TRBV24-1
CDR3 protein: CATSDPGYGSTDTQYF
CDR3 DNA: TGTGCCACCAGTGACCCAGGGTACGGGAGCACAGATACGCAGTATTTT

D gene: TRBD2
J gene: TRBJ2-5
clone size: once
V gene: TRBV6-5
CDR3 protein: CASSFTLALQETQYF
CDR3 DNA: TGTGCCAGCAGTTTTACACTAGCGCTCCAAGAGACCCAGTACTTC